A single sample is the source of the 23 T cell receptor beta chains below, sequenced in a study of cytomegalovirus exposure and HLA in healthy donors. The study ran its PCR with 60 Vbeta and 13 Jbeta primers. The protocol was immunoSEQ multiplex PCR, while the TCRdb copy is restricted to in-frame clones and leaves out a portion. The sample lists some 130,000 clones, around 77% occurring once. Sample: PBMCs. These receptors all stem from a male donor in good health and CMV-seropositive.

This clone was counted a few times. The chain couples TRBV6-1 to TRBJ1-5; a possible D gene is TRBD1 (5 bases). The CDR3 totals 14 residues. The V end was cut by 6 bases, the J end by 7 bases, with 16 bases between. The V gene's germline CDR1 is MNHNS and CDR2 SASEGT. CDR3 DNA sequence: TGTGCCAGCAGGGTAGGGCAGGGAGGCCAGCCCCAGCATTTT. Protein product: CASRVGQGGQPQHF.

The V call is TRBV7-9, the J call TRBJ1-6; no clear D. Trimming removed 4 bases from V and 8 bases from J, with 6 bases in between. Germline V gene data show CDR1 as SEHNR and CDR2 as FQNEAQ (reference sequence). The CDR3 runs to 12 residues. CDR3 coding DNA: TGTGCCAGCAGCTCACAAGATTCACCCCTCCACTTT. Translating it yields CASSSQDSPLHF.

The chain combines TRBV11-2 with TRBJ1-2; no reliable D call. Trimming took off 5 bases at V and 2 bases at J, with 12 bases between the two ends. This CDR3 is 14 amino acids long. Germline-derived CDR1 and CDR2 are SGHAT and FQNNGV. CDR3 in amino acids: CASSPIPGNYGYTF. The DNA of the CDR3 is TGTGCCAGCAGCCCTATTCCAGGAAACTATGGCTACACCTTC.

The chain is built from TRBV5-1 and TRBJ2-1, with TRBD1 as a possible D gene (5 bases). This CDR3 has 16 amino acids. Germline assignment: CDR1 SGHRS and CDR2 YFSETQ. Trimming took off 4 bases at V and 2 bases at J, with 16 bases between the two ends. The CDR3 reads CASSQGYRGPYNEQFF. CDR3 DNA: TGCGCCAGCAGCCAAGGGTATAGGGGTCCCTACAATGAGCAGTTCTTC.

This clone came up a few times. The chain's CDR3 is CATLETGTDTQYF. The CDR3 nucleotides read TGTGCCACCCTAGAGACGGGGACAGATACGCAGTATTTT. This chain joins TRBV10-3 and TRBJ2-3; a possible D gene is TRBD2 (5 bases). CDR3 size: 13 residues. Germline V gene lookup returns CDR1 ENHRY and CDR2 SYGVKD. The V and J ends lost 10 bases and 3 bases respectively, with 14 bases between them.

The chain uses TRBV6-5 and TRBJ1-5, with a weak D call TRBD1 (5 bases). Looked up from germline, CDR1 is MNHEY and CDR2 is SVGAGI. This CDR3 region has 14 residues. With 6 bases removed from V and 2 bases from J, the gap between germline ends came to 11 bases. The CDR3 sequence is CASSESGGNQPQHF. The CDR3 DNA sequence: TGTGCCAGCAGCGAGTCGGGGGGCAATCAGCCCCAGCATTTT.

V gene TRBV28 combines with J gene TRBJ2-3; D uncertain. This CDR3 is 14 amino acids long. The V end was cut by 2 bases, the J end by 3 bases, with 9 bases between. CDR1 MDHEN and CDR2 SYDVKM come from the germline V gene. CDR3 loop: CASSLNGLTDTQYF. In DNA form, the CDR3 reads TGTGCCAGCAGTTTAAATGGCTTGACAGATACGCAGTATTTT.

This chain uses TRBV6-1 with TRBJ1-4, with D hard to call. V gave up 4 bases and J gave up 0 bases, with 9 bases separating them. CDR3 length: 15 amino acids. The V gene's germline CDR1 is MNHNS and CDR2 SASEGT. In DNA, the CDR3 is TGTGCCAGCAGTGCGGGTTCAACAACTAATGAAAAACTGTTTTTT. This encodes CASSAGSTTNEKLFF.

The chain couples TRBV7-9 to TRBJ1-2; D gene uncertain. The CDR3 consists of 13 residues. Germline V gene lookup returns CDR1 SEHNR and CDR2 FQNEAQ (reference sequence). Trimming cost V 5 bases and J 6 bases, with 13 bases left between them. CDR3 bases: TGTGCCAGCAGCCGTATACTAAGGAATGGCTACACCTTC. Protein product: CASSRILRNGYTF.

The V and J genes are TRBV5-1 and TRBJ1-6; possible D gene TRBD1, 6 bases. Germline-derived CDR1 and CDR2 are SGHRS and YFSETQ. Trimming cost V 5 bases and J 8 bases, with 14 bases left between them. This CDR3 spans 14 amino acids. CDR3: CASSYRERYSPLHF. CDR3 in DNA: TGCGCCAGCAGTTACAGGGAGAGATATTCACCCCTCCACTTT.

The DNA of the CDR3 is TGTGCCAGCAGGAGACAGGGGGCGTCCTACGAGCAGTACTTC. Translating it yields CASRRQGASYEQYF. V gene TRBV2 combines with J gene TRBJ2-7; TRBD1 matches at 10 bases. Germline assignment: CDR1 SNHLY and CDR2 FYNNEI. The V gene end was trimmed by 6 bases and the J gene end by 1 base; junction bases not matched to a gene: 3. The CDR3 consists of 14 residues. Together with reference TRBV2 and TRBJ2-7, the CDR3 gives the full variable domain: EPEVTQTPSHQVTQMGQEVILRCVPISNHLYFYWYRQILGQKVEFLVSFYNNEISEKSEIFDDQFSVERPDGSNFTLKIRSTKLEDSAMYFCASRRQGASYEQYFGPGTRLTVT.

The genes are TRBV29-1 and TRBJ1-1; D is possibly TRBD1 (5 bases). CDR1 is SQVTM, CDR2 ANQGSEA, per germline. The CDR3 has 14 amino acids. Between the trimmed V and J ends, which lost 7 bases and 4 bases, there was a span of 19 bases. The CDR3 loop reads CSGYSRAGRTEAFF. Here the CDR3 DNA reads TGCAGCGGGTATTCCAGGGCGGGGCGCACTGAAGCTTTCTTT. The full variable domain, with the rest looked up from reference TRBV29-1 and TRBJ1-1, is SAVISQKPSRDICQRGTSLTIQCQVDSQVTMMFWYRQQPGQSLTLIATANQGSEATYESGFVIDKFPISRPNLTFSTLTVSNMSPEDSSIYLCSGYSRAGRTEAFFGQGTRLTVV.

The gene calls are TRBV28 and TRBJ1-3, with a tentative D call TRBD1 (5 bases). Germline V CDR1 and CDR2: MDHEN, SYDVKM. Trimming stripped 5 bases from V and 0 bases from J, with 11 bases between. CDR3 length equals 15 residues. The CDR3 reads CASSEGLISGNTIYF. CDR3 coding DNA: TGTGCCAGCAGTGAGGGACTGATCTCTGGAAACACCATATATTTT. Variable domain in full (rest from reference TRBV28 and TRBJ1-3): DVKVTQSSRYLVKRTGEKVFLECVQDMDHENMFWYRQDPGLGLRLIYFSYDVKMKEKGDIPEGYSVSREKKERFSLILESASTNQTSMYLCASSEGLISGNTIYFGEGSWLTVV.

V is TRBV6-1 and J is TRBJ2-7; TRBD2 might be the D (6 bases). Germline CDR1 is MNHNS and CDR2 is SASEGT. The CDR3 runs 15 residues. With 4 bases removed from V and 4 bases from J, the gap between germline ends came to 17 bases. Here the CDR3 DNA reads TGTGCCAGCAGTGTCGGGACTGCGCGCTTTTACGAGCAGTACTTC. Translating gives CASSVGTARFYEQYF.

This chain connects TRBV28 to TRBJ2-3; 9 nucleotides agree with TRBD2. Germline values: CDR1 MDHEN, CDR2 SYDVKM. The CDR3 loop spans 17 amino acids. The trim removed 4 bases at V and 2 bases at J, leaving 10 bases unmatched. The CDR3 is CASSSPYRLADTDTQYF. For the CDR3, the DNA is TGTGCCAGCAGTTCACCCTATAGACTAGCGGACACAGATACGCAGTATTTT.

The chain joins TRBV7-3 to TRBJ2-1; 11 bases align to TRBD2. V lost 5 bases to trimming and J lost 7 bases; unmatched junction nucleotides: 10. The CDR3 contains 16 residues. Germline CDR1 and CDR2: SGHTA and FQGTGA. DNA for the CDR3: TGTGCCAGCAGCCCAATAGCGGGAGGGCCCTCGAATGAGCAGTTCTTC. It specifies CASSPIAGGPSNEQFF.

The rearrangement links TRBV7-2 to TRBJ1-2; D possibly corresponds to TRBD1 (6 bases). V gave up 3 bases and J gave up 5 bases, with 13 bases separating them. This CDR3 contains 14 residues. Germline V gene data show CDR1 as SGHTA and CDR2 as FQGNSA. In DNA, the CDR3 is TGTGCCAGCAGCTTGGACAGTAACTCGTATGGCTACACCTTC. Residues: CASSLDSNSYGYTF.

The CDR3 is CASGTSGRARGEQFF. The CDR3 coding sequence is TGTGCCAGCGGTACTAGCGGGAGGGCCAGAGGTGAGCAGTTCTTC. V is TRBV6-5 and J is TRBJ2-1; 13 bases are a match to TRBD2. Germline values: CDR1 MNHEY, CDR2 SVGAGI. This CDR3 spans 15 amino acids. Trimming cost V 8 bases and J 9 bases; bases outside gene matches: 10.

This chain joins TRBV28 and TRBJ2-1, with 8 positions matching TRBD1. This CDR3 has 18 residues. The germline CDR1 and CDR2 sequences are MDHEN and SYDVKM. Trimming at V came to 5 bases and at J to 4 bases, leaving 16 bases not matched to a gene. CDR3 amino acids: CASSPDRGRTIRYNEQFF. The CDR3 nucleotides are TGTGCCAGCAGTCCCGACAGGGGCCGAACGATAAGGTACAATGAGCAGTTCTTC.

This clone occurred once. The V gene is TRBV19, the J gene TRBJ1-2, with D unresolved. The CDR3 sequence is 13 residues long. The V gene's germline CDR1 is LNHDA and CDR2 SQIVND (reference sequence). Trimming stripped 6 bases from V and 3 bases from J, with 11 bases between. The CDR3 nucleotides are TGTGCCAGTAGCCCGGAGGGTTACTATGGCTACACCTTC. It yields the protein CASSPEGYYGYTF.

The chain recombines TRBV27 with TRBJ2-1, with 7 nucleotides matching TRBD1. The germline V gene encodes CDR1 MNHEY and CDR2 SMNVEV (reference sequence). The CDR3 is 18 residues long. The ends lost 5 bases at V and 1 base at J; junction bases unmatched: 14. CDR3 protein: CASSPGTAHKGSYNEQFF. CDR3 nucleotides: TGTGCCAGCAGTCCCGGGACAGCCCATAAGGGATCCTACAATGAGCAGTTCTTC.

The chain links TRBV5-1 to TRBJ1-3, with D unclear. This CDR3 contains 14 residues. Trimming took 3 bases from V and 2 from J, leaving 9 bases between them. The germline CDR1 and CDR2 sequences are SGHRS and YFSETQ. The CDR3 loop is CASSSSLTGNTIYF. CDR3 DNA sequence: TGCGCCAGCAGCTCGAGTCTTACTGGAAACACCATATATTTT.

The CDR3, as DNA: TGTGCCATCAGTGAGATAGCGGGAGGTCTCTACGAGCAGTACTTC. Encoded protein: CAISEIAGGLYEQYF. The V call is TRBV10-3, the J call TRBJ2-7; 10 bases map to TRBD2. V lost 2 bases to trimming and J lost 3 bases; unmatched junction nucleotides: 4. The V gene's germline CDR1 is ENHRY and CDR2 SYGVKD. The CDR3 is 15 residues long.